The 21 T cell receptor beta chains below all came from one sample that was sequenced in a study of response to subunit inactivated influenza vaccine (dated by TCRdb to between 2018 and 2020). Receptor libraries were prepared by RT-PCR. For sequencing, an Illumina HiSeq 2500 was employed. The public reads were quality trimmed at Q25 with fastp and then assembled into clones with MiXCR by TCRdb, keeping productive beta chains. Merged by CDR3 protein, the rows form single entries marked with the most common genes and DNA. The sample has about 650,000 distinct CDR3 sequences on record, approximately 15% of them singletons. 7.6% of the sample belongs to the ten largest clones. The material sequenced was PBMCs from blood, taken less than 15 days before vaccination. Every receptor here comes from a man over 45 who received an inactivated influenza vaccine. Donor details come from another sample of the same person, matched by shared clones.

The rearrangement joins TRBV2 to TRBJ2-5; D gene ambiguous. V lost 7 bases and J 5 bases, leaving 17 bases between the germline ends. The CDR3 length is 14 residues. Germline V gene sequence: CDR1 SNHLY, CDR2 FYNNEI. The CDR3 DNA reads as TGTGCCAGCACCCCCGGGTTCTCTGGGGAGACCCAGTACTTC. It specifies CASTPGFSGETQYF.

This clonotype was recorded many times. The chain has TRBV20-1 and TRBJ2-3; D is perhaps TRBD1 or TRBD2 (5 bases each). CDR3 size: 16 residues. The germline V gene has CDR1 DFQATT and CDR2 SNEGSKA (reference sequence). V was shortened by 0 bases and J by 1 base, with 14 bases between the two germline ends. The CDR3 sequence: CSARDRRGVGTDTQYF. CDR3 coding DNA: TGCAGTGCTAGAGATCGAAGAGGGGTTGGCACAGATACGCAGTATTTT.

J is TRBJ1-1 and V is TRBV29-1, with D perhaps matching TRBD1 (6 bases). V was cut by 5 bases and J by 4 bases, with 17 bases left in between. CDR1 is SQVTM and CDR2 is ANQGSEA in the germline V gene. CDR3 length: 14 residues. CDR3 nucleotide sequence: TGCAGCGTTCGGACAGCCTTCGGGGGCACTGAAGCTTTCTTT. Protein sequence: CSVRTAFGGTEAFF.

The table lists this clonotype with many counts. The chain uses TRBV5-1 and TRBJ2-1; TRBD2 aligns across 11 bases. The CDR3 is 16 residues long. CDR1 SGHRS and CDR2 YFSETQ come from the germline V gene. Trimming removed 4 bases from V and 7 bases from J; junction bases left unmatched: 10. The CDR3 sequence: CASSRIVTSGANEQFF. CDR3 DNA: TGCGCCAGCAGCCGAATTGTGACTAGCGGGGCTAATGAGCAGTTCTTC.

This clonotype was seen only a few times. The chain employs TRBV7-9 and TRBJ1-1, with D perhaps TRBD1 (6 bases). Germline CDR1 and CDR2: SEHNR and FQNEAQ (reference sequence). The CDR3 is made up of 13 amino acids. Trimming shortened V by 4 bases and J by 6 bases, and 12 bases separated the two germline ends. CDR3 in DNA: TGTGCCAGCAGCTCAGGGGTCTATTCTGAAGCTTTCTTT. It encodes CASSSGVYSEAFF.

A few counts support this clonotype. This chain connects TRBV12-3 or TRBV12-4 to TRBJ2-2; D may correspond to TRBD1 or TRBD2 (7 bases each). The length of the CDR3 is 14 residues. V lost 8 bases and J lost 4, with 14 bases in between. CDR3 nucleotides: TGTGCCAGCGGTCAGGGGGGGCGCACCGGGGAGCTGTTTTTT. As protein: CASGQGGRTGELFF.

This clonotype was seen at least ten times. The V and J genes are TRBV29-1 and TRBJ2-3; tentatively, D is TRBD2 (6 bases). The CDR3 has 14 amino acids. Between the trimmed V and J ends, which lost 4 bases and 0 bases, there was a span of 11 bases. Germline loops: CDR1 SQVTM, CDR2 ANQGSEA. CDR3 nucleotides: TGCAGCGTTGCCGTAGCGGAAAGCACAGATACGCAGTATTTT. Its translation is CSVAVAESTDTQYF.

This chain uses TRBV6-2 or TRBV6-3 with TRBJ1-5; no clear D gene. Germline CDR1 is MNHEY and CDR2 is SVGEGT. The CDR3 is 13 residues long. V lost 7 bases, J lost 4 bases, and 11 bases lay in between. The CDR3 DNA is TGTGCCAGCACCGATGACGGGAATCAGCCCCAGCATTTT. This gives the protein CASTDDGNQPQHF.

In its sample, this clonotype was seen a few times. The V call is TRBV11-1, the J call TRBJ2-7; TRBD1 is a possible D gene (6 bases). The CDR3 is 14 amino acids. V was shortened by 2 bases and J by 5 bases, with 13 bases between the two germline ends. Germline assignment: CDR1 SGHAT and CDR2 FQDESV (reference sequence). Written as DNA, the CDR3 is TGTGCCAGCAGCTTACGCAGGGGTGGGAACGAGCAGTACTTC. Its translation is CASSLRRGGNEQYF. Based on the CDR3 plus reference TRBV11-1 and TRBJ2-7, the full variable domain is EAEVAQSPRYKITEKSQAVAFWCDPISGHATLYWYRQILGQGPELLVQFQDESVVDDSQLPKDRFSAERLKGVDSTLKIQPAELGDSAMYLCASSLRRGGNEQYFGPGTRLTVT.

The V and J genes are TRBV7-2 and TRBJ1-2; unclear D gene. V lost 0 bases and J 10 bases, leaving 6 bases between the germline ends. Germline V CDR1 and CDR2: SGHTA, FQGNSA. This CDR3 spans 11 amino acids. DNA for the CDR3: TGTGCCAGCAGCTTAGCGCCGTTCTACACCTTC. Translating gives CASSLAPFYTF.

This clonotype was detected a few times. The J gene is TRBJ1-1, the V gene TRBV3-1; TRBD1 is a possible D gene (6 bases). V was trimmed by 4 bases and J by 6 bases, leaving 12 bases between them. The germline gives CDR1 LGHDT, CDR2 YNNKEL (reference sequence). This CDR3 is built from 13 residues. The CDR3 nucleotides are TGTGCCAGCAGCCCCTACAGGACAGCTGAAGCTTTCTTT. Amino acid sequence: CASSPYRTAEAFF.

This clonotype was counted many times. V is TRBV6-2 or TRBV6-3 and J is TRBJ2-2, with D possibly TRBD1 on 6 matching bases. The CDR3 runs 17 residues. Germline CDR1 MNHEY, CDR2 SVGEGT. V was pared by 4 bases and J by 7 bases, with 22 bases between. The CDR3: CASSSYPGHRTSGELFF. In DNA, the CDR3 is TGTGCCAGCAGTTCTTACCCGGGACATCGAACAAGCGGGGAGCTGTTTTTT.

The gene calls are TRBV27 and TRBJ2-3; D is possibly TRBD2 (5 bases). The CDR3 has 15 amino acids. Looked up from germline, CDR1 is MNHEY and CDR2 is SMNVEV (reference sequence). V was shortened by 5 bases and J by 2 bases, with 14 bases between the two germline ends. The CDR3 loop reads CASSPRRPYTDTQYF. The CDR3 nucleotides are TGTGCCAGCAGTCCCCGGAGGCCGTACACAGATACGCAGTATTTT.

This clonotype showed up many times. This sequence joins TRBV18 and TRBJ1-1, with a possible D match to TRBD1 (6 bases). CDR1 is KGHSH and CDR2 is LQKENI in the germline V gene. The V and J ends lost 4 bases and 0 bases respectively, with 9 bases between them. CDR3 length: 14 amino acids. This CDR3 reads CASSQDRLNTEAFF. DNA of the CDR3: TGTGCCAGCTCACAGGACAGATTGAACACTGAAGCTTTCTTT.

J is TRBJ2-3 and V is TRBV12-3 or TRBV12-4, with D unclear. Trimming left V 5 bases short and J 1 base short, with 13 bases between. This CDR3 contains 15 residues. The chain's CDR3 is CASSPDRLRTDTQYF. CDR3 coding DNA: TGTGCCAGCAGTCCCGACCGTTTGCGCACAGATACGCAGTATTTT.

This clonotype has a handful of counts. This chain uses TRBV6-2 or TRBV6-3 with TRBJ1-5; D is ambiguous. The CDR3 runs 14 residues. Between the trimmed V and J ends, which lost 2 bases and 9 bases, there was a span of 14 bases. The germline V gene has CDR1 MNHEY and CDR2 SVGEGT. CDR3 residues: CASSYDASSWPQHF. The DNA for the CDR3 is TGTGCCAGCAGTTACGACGCCTCTTCTTGGCCCCAGCATTTT.

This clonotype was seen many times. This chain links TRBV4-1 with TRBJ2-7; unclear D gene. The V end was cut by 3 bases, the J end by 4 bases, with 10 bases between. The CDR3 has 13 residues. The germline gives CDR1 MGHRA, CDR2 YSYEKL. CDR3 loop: CASSHLKMYEQYF. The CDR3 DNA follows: TGCGCCAGCAGCCATCTGAAAATGTACGAGCAGTACTTC.

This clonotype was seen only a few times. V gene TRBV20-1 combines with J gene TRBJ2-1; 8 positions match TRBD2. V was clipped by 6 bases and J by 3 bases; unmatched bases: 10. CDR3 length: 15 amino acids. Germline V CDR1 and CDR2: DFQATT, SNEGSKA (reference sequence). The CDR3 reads CSAAEREKGYNEQFF. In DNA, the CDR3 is TGCAGTGCAGCCGAGCGGGAGAAGGGCTACAATGAGCAGTTCTTC.

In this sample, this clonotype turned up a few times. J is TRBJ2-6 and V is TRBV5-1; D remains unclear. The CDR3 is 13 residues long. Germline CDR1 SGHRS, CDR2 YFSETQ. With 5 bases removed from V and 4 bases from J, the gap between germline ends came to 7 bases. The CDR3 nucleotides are TGCGCCAGCAGGCAGACAGGGGCCAACGTCCTGACTTTC. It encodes CASRQTGANVLTF.

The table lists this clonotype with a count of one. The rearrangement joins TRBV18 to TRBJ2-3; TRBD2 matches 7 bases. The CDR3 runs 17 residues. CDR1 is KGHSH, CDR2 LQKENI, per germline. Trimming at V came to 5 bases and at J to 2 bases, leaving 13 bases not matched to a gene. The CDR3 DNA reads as TGTGCCAGCTCAGCGACCACGGGGAGGGCCGTCACAGATACGCAGTATTTT. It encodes CASSATTGRAVTDTQYF. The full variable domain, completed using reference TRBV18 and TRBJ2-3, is NAGVMQNPRHLVRRRGQEARLRCSPMKGHSHVYWYRQLPEEGLKFMVYLQKENIIDESGMPKERFSAEFPKEGPSILRIQQVVRGDSAAYFCASSATTGRAVTDTQYFGPGTRLTVL.

CDR3 loop: CASSLMPSGRFGDTQYF. DNA for the CDR3: TGTGCCAGCAGCCTAATGCCCAGCGGGAGGTTCGGAGATACGCAGTATTTT. V is TRBV14 and J is TRBJ2-3; TRBD2 agrees at 9 bases. This CDR3 spans 17 amino acids. From germline, CDR1 is SGHDN and CDR2 FVKESK. V shed 4 bases, J shed 5 bases, and the junction held 13 bases outside the gene matches.